This TCR beta chain comes out of a study of T cells in Graves' hyperthyroidism and ophthalmopathy. Ten or more counts support this clonotype. Germline values: CDR1 SGHTA, CDR2 FQGTGA. This CDR3 region has 14 residues. Trimming took 5 bases from V and 4 from J; bases not matched to a gene: 4. Amplification of TCR beta CDR3 regions used RNA as the template. The HTBI primer set was used in a first-round RT-PCR of the TCR CDR3. TCRdb redid the calling of the multiplex PCR reads with MiXCR, one entry per CDR3 protein. The sample has 480,000 or so distinct CDR3 sequences; approximately 48% are singletons. The sample was peripheral blood or thyroid tissue (not recorded which). The rearrangement joins TRBV7-3 to TRBJ2-2, with TRBD1 matching 7 bases. The receptor comes from an adult woman with Graves' disease, either hyperthyroidism or ophthalmopathy (not recorded which). The CDR3 DNA reads TGTGCCAGCAGCCGACAGGGAAGCACCGGGGAGCTGTTTTTT. Translation gives CASSRQGSTGELFF.